Listed below are T cell receptor beta chains from one sample, sequenced in a study of cytomegalovirus exposure and HLA in healthy donors. Clones were read by immunoSEQ multiplex PCR, and TCRdb kept only the in-frame ones, dropping some. The profile shows more than 130,000 clones, 80% of them singletons. Input material: PBMCs. These receptors originate from a man aged 40-49 years in good health and CMV-seropositive. Each CDR3 is given with its conserved first and last residue.

V gene: TRBV29-1
J gene: TRBJ1-2
CDR3 protein: CSGKTGDYGYTF

V gene: TRBV7-9
J gene: TRBJ2-5
CDR3 protein: CASSLTAGETQYF

V gene: TRBV6-5
J gene: TRBJ1-1
CDR3 protein: CASSYSWFGRSAEAFF

V gene: TRBV5-6
J gene: TRBJ1-5
CDR3 protein: CASSLGDTENQPQHF

V gene: TRBV30
J gene: TRBJ1-2
CDR3 protein: CAWSTFGVGSYTF

V gene: TRBV28
J gene: TRBJ2-4
CDR3 protein: CASRLGTGGRLGIQYF

V gene: TRBV19
J gene: TRBJ2-3
CDR3 protein: CASSKGVVGSTDTQYF

V gene: TRBV6-5
J gene: TRBJ2-7
CDR3 protein: CASSASASLEQYF

V gene: TRBV5-4
J gene: TRBJ2-7
CDR3 protein: CASSVRTESYEQYF

V gene: TRBV7-9
J gene: TRBJ2-2
CDR3 protein: CASSLGRGELFF

V gene: TRBV18
J gene: TRBJ1-1
CDR3 protein: CASSLQDRPNTEAFF

V gene: TRBV29-1
J gene: TRBJ2-3
CDR3 protein: CSVGPSGGAAQYF

V gene: TRBV13
J gene: TRBJ2-1
CDR3 protein: CASSLASGYNEQFF

V gene: TRBV10-1
J gene: TRBJ2-5
CDR3 protein: CASSETKGLALGETQYF

V gene: TRBV7-9
J gene: TRBJ2-7
CDR3 protein: CASSRDRAPSYEQYF

V gene: TRBV5-3
J gene: TRBJ1-2
CDR3 protein: CARSYGIHKF

V gene: TRBV11-2
J gene: TRBJ1-6
CDR3 protein: CASSLGGTGGHSPLHF

V gene: TRBV9
J gene: TRBJ2-5
CDR3 protein: CASSTGSGRAPGETQYF

V gene: TRBV27
J gene: TRBJ2-7
CDR3 protein: CASMSWDRSYEQYF

V gene: TRBV6-5
J gene: TRBJ2-7
CDR3 protein: CASSRTSGGLYEQYF

V gene: TRBV27
J gene: TRBJ2-4
CDR3 protein: CASSTTPDEGRNIQYF

V gene: TRBV7-6
J gene: TRBJ2-1
CDR3 protein: CASSLNWGGGNEQFF

V gene: TRBV4-1
J gene: TRBJ2-1
CDR3 protein: CASSQDDRGGNEQFF

V gene: TRBV19
J gene: TRBJ1-6
CDR3 protein: CASSARQGGPLHF

V gene: TRBV5-8
J gene: TRBJ2-5
CDR3 protein: CASSRRQGGETQYF

V gene: TRBV6-5
J gene: TRBJ2-1
CDR3 protein: CASSPGSPGYNEQFF

V gene: TRBV6-5
J gene: TRBJ1-6
CDR3 protein: CASRKGQGSPLHF

V gene: TRBV6-5
J gene: TRBJ1-2
CDR3 protein: CASSYMGQGNYGYTF

V gene: TRBV27
J gene: TRBJ2-2
CDR3 protein: CASSLSYPRQGSTGELFF

V gene: TRBV7-9
J gene: TRBJ1-2
CDR3 protein: CASSLVLPGGYGYTF

V gene: TRBV7-8
J gene: TRBJ2-3
CDR3 protein: CASSLPAEDTQYF

V gene: TRBV30
J gene: TRBJ2-7
CDR3 protein: CAWETGTGYEQYF

V gene: TRBV5-1
J gene: TRBJ2-2
CDR3 protein: CASTQGDPTTGELFF

V gene: TRBV19
J gene: TRBJ1-1
CDR3 protein: CASSPTGGNTEAFF

V gene: TRBV6-5
J gene: TRBJ1-1
CDR3 protein: CASSYSTRGRDREAFF

V gene: TRBV19
J gene: TRBJ1-1
CDR3 protein: CASSISPTGNTEAFF

V gene: TRBV30
J gene: TRBJ2-2
CDR3 protein: CAWWTGENTGELFF

V gene: TRBV5-5
J gene: TRBJ2-7
CDR3 protein: CASSLEYRGDREQYF

V gene: TRBV5-6
J gene: TRBJ2-7
CDR3 protein: CASSSGRRGEQYF

V gene: TRBV7-8
J gene: TRBJ2-7
CDR3 protein: CASSLPDGRATYEQYF

V gene: TRBV30
J gene: TRBJ1-6
CDR3 protein: CAWSAQPWALSNPPLHF

V gene: TRBV25-1
J gene: TRBJ1-5
CDR3 protein: CASSSGEQPQHF

V gene: TRBV7-9
J gene: TRBJ2-7
CDR3 protein: CASSLSDRGHEQYF

V gene: TRBV29-1
J gene: TRBJ1-2
CDR3 protein: CSVEANGYTF

V gene: TRBV28
J gene: TRBJ1-1
CDR3 protein: CASCPGITEAFF

V gene: TRBV5-1
J gene: TRBJ2-1
CDR3 protein: CASSLGTSGIRGNEQFF

V gene: TRBV5-4
J gene: TRBJ2-7
CDR3 protein: CASSFPTLAGSEQYF

V gene: TRBV25-1
J gene: TRBJ1-1
CDR3 protein: CASSERRNTEAFF